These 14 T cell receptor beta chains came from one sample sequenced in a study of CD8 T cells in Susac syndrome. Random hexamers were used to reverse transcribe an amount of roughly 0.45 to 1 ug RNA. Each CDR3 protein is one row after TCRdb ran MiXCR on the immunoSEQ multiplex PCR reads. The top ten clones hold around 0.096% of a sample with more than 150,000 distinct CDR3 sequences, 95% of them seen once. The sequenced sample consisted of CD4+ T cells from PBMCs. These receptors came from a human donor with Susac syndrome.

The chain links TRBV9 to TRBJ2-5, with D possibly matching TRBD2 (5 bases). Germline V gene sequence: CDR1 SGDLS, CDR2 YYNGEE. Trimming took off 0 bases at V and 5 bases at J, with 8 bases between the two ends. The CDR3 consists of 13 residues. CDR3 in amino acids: CASSVVGGETQYF. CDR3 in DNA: TGTGCCAGCAGCGTAGTTGGCGGGGAGACCCAGTACTTC.

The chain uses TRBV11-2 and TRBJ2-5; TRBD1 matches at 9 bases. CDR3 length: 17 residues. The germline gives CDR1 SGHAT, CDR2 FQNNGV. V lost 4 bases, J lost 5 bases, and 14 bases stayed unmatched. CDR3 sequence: CASSSWTGVTPTETQYF. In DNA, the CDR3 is TGTGCCAGCAGCTCCTGGACAGGGGTAACCCCCACGGAGACCCAGTACTTC.

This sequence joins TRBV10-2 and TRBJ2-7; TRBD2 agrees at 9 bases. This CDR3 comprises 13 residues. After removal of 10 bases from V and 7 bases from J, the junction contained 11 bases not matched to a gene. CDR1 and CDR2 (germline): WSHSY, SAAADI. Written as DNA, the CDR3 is TGCGCCATGCGACTAGCGGAGCGTGGGGAGCAGTACTTC. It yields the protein CAMRLAERGEQYF.

CDR3 nucleotides: TGCGCCAGCAGCCAAGATCGGGACCAAGGGTTCTATGGCTACACCTTC. Translating gives CASSQDRDQGFYGYTF. The V call is TRBV4-3, the J call TRBJ1-2; D is possibly TRBD1 (5 bases). The CDR3 is 16 residues long. V shed 0 bases and J shed 4 bases, with 15 bases lying between them. Germline CDR1 and CDR2: LGHNA and YSLEER.

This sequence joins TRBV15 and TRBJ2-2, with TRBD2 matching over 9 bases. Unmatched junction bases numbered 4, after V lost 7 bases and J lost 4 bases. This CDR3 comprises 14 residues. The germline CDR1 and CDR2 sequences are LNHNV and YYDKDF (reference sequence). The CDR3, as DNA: TGTGCCACCAAGCGGGAGGAGCTCACCGGGGAGCTGTTTTTT. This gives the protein CATKREELTGELFF.

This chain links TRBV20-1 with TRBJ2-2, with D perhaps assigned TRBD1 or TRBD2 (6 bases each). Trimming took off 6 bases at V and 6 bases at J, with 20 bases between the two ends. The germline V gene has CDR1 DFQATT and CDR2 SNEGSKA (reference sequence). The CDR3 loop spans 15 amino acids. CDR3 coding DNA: TGCAGTGCCCAGGTGGGGGGCGGGGTCCCCGGGGAGCTGTTTTTT. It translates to CSAQVGGGVPGELFF.

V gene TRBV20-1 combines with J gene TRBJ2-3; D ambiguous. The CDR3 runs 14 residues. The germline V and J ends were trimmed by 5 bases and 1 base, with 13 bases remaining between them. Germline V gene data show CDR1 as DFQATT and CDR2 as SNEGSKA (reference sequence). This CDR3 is CSAYDELGTDTQYF. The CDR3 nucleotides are TGCAGTGCTTACGACGAGCTTGGCACAGATACGCAGTATTTT.

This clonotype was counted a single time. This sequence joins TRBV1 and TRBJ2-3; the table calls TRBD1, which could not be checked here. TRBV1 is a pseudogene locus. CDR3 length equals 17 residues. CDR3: CTSSQVRAGVVGDTQYF. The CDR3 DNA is TGCACCAGCAGCCAAGTTAGGGCGGGGGTGGTTGGAGATACGCAGTATTTT.

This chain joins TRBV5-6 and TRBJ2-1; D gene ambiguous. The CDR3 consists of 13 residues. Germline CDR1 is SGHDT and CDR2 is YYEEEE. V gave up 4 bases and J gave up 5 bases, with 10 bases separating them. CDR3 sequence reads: CASSPVYNNEQFF. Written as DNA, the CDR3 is TGTGCCAGCAGCCCCGTTTATAACAATGAGCAGTTCTTC.

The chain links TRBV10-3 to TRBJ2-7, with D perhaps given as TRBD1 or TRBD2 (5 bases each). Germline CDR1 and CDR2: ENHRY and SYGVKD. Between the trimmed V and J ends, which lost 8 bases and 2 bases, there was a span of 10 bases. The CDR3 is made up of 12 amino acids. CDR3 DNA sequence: TGTGCCATCGGGACGGGAACCTACGAGCAGTACTTC. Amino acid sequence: CAIGTGTYEQYF.

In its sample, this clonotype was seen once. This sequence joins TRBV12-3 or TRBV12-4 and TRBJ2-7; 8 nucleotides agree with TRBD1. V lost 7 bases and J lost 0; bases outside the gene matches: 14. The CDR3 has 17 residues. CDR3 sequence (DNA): TGTGCCAGCACTACCGGGACAGGATATTATAGCTCCTACGAGCAGTACTTC. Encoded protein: CASTTGTGYYSSYEQYF.

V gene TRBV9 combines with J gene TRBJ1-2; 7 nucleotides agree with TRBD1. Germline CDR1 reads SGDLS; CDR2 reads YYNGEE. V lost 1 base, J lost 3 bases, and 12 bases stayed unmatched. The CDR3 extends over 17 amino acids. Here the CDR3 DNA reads TGTGCCAGCAGCGTAAGCCAGGGGGAGTGGGGCGACTATGGCTACACCTTC. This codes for CASSVSQGEWGDYGYTF.

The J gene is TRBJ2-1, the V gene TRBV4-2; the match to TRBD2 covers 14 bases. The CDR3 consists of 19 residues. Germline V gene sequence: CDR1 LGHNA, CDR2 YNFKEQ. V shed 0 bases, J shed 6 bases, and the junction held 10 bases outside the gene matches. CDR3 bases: TGTGCCAGCAGCCAAGAGGGTAGGGGACTAGCGGGAGACAGCAATGAGCAGTTCTTC. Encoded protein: CASSQEGRGLAGDSNEQFF.

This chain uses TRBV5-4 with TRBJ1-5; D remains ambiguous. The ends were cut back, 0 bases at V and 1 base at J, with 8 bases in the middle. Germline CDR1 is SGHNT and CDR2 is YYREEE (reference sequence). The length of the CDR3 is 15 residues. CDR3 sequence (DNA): TGTGCCAGCAGCTTGGGCCCAGGAAGCAATCAGCCCCAGCATTTT. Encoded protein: CASSLGPGSNQPQHF.